The 16 T cell receptor beta chains below come from one sample, sequenced in a study of breast tumors, draining lymph nodes, adjacent tissues. Breast cancer patients provided tissue from their axillary draining lymph nodes. Using its own MiXCR run on the multiplex PCR reads, TCRdb lists one record per CDR3 protein. The data hold some 97,000 distinct CDR3 sequences, with about 20% observed a single time. The material sequenced was axillary lymph node tissue. The source is a female donor with breast cancer. Some clones in this sample may be carry-over from other donors' samples.

This clonotype has a count of ten or more. This chain joins TRBV4-2 and TRBJ2-2, with unresolved D. The CDR3 is 14 residues long. Germline CDR1 LGHNA, CDR2 YNFKEQ. V shed 0 bases and J shed 0 bases, with 2 bases lying between them. In DNA, the CDR3 is TGTGCCAGCAGCCAAGACCCGAACACCGGGGAGCTGTTTTTT. It specifies CASSQDPNTGELFF.

The chain couples TRBV5-8 to TRBJ1-1, with a weak D call TRBD1 (5 bases). From germline, CDR1 is SGHTS and CDR2 YDEGEE. Trimming removed 2 bases from V and 0 bases from J, with 11 bases in between. The CDR3 covers 15 residues. CDR3 DNA: TGTGCCAGCAGCTTCCGGGGGGTGGTGAACACTGAAGCTTTCTTT. Residues: CASSFRGVVNTEAFF.

This clonotype was detected ten times or more. The V and J genes are TRBV19 and TRBJ1-2, with D possibly TRBD1 on 5 matching bases. Germline lookup yields CDR1 LNHDA and CDR2 SQIVND (reference sequence). The V end lost 2 bases, the J end lost 8 bases, and 15 bases lay between the germline ends. This CDR3 region has 14 residues. CDR3 loop: CASSILDTQRGYTF. CDR3 coding DNA: TGTGCCAGTAGTATATTGGACACACAACGCGGCTACACCTTC.

The V and J genes are TRBV28 and TRBJ2-7; 8 positions agree with TRBD2. Per the germline V gene, CDR1 is MDHEN and CDR2 is SYDVKM. J was trimmed by 0 bases and V by 4 bases; bases with no gene match: 8. This CDR3 comprises 16 residues. This CDR3 reads CASSSLAGHSSYEQYF. The CDR3 DNA is TGTGCCAGCAGTTCCTTAGCGGGGCACAGCTCCTACGAGCAGTACTTC.

This clonotype occurred many times. The genes are TRBV4-1 and TRBJ2-7; D unclear. Per the germline V gene, CDR1 is MGHRA and CDR2 is YSYEKL. V was trimmed by 0 bases and J by 5 bases, leaving 14 bases between them. This CDR3 has 15 amino acids. The CDR3 region is CASSQDLVGRDEQYF. CDR3 DNA sequence: TGCGCCAGCAGCCAAGATTTGGTTGGTAGGGACGAGCAGTACTTC.

For this clonotype: A much larger clone differs from this one at a single base, so this may be a read error. The J gene is TRBJ2-7, the V gene TRBV5-8, with 8 positions matching TRBD1. The CDR3 has 13 residues. V gave up 7 bases and J gave up 3 bases; unmatched junction bases: 6. In germline, CDR1 is SGHTS, CDR2 YDEGEE. This CDR3 reads CASGRQGYYEQYF. The CDR3 nucleotides are TGTGCCAGCGGCCGACAGGGGTACTACGAGCAGTACTTC.

This clonotype was counted at least ten times. J is TRBJ2-7 and V is TRBV15; a possible D gene is TRBD1 (5 bases). Looked up from germline, CDR1 is LNHNV and CDR2 is YYDKDF (reference sequence). V was cut by 0 bases and J by 4 bases, with 10 bases left in between. This CDR3 is built from 14 residues. CDR3 DNA sequence: TGTGCCACCAGCAGAGATTGGGGCTCATACGAGCAGTACTTC. This gives the protein CATSRDWGSYEQYF. Combining the CDR3 with reference TRBV15 and TRBJ2-7 gives the whole variable domain DAMVIQNPRYQVTQFGKPVTLSCSQTLNHNVMYWYQQKSSQAPKLLFHYYDKDFNNEADTPDNFQSRRPNTSFCFLDIRSPGLGDTAMYLCATSRDWGSYEQYFGPGTRLTVT.

Regarding this clonotype: A much larger clonotype is one base distant, so this may be a read error. The chain employs TRBV20-1 and TRBJ2-1; 9 bases align to TRBD2. CDR3 length: 14 residues. Per the germline V gene, CDR1 is DFQATT and CDR2 is SNEGSKA (reference sequence). The CDR3 protein is CSAASGGSPNERFF. CDR3 DNA: TGCAGTGCCGCCAGCGGGGGGTCCCCCAATGAGCGGTTCTTC.

This clonotype was recorded many times. This rearrangement joins TRBV11-2 to TRBJ2-7; 9 nucleotides align to TRBD2. The CDR3 loop spans 17 amino acids. Trimming removed 5 bases from V and 4 bases from J; junction bases left unmatched: 15. Per the germline V gene, CDR1 is SGHAT and CDR2 is FQNNGV. The CDR3 region is CASSPVIDSGSLYEQYF. The DNA of the CDR3 is TGTGCCAGCAGCCCCGTAATTGATAGCGGGAGTCTTTACGAGCAGTACTTC.

This clonotype was detected ten times or more. The chain joins TRBV12-3 or TRBV12-4 to TRBJ2-7; tentatively, D is TRBD1 or TRBD2 (5 bases each). The ends were cut back, 6 bases at V and 7 bases at J, with 13 bases in the middle. The CDR3 covers 12 residues. The CDR3 DNA reads TGTGCCAGCAGATCCTCGTGGGGGGAGCAGTACTTC. It translates to CASRSSWGEQYF.

This clonotype has only one observation. The chain recombines TRBV10-3 with TRBJ2-2; 12 bases agree with TRBD2. The CDR3 has 12 amino acids. Unmatched junction bases numbered 3, after V lost 11 bases and J lost 8 bases. Germline CDR1 ENHRY, CDR2 SYGVKD. CDR3 in amino acids: CALGTSGGELFF. Written as DNA, the CDR3 is TGTGCCCTCGGGACTAGCGGGGGGGAGCTGTTTTTT.

The chain combines TRBV5-6 with TRBJ2-1; 13 nucleotides line up with TRBD2. Germline assignment: CDR1 SGHDT and CDR2 YYEEEE. This CDR3 has 17 residues. V lost 3 bases and J lost 6; bases outside the gene matches: 9. The DNA of the CDR3 is TGTGCCAGCAGCTCGAGGTCGGGACTAGCGGGGCTCAATGAGCAGTTCTTC. Its protein product is CASSSRSGLAGLNEQFF.

The genes are TRBV28 and TRBJ2-3; D gene uncertain. Germline CDR1 and CDR2: MDHEN and SYDVKM. The germline V and J ends were trimmed by 3 bases and 2 bases, with 12 bases remaining between them. The CDR3 spans 15 residues. CDR3 nucleotides: TGTGCCAGCAGTTTGGGTAATCCTAACACAGATACGCAGTATTTT. Encoded protein: CASSLGNPNTDTQYF.

This clonotype was counted a few times. The chain is built from TRBV30 and TRBJ1-4; 7 positions match TRBD1. The germline V gene has CDR1 GTSNPN and CDR2 SVGIG (reference sequence). The J segment lost 0 bases and the V segment lost 7 bases, leaving 2 bases of the junction unmatched. The CDR3 is 13 residues long. For the CDR3, the DNA is TGTGCCTCCACAGGGGCAACTAATGAAAAACTGTTTTTT. Protein sequence: CASTGATNEKLFF.

The table lists this clonotype with a few counts. The chain carries TRBV3-1 and TRBJ2-2; 10 bases align to TRBD2. The CDR3 extends over 15 amino acids. V lost 6 bases and J lost 5; bases outside the gene matches: 6. Germline-derived CDR1 and CDR2 are LGHDT and YNNKEL (reference sequence). The CDR3 reads CASRASGSFTGELFF. The CDR3, as DNA: TGTGCCAGCAGAGCTAGCGGGAGTTTTACCGGGGAGCTGTTTTTT.

Many counts were recorded for this clonotype. The V gene is TRBV7-3, the J gene TRBJ2-5, with D maybe TRBD2 (6 bases). Germline CDR1 SGHTA, CDR2 FQGTGA. This CDR3 comprises 13 residues. Trimming shortened V by 5 bases and J by 2 bases, and 9 bases separated the two germline ends. The CDR3 nucleotides are TGTGCCAGCAGCCCACGGGGGCAAGAGACCCAGTACTTC. It yields the protein CASSPRGQETQYF. The entire variable domain, with the rest obtained from reference TRBV7-3 and TRBJ2-5, is as follows: GAGVSQTPSNKVTEKGKYVELRCDPISGHTALYWYRQSLGQGPEFLIYFQGTGAADDSGLPNDRFFAVRPEGSVSTLKIQRTERGDSAVYLCASSPRGQETQYFGPGTRLLVL.